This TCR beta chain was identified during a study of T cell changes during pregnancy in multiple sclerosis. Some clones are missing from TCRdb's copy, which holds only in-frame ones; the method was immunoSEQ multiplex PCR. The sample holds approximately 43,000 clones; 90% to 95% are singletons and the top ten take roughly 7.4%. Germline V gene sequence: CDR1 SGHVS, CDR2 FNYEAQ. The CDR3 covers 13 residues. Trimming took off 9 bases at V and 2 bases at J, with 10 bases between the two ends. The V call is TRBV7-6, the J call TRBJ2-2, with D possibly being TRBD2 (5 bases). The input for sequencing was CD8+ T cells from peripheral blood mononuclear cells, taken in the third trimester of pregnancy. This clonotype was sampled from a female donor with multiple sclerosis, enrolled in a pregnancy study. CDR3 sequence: CASRGGNTGELFF. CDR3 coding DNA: TGTGCCAGTAGAGGAGGCAACACCGGGGAGCTGTTTTTT. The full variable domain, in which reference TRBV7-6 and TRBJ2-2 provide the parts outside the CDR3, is GAGVSQSPRYKVTKRGQDVALRCDPISGHVSLYWYRQALGQGPEFLTYFNYEAQQDKSGLPNDRFSAERPEGSISTLTIQRTEQRDSAMYRCASRGGNTGELFFGEGSRLTVL.